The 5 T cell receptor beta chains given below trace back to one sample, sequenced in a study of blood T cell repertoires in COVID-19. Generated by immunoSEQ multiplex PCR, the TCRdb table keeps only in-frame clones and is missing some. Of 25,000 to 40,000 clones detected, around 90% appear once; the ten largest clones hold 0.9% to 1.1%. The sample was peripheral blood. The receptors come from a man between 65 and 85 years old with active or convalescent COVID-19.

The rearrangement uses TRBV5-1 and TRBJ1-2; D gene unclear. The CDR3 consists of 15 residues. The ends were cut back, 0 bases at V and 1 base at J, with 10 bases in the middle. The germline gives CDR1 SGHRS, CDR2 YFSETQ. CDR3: CASSLDATYNYGYTF. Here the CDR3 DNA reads TGCGCCAGCAGCTTGGACGCAACTTATAACTATGGCTACACCTTC.

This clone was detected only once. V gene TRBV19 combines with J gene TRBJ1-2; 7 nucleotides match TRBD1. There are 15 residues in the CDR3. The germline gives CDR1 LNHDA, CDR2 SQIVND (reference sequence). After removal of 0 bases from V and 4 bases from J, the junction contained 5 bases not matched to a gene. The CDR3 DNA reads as TGTGCCAGTAGTATAGATCCTTGGACAGGCTATGGCTACACCTTC. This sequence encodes CASSIDPWTGYGYTF.

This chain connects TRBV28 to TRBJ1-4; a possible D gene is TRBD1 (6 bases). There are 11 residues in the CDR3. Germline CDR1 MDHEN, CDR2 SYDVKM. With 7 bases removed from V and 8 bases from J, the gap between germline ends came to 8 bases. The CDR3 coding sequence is TGTGCCAGCATTAGGGGGGAAAAACTGTTTTTT. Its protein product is CASIRGEKLFF.

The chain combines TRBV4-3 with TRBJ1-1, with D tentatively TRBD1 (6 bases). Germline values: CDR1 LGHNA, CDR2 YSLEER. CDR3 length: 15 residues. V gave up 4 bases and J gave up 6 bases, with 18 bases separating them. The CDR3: CASSRDLRGSAEAFF. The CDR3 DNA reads TGCGCCAGCAGCCGAGACCTCAGGGGATCGGCTGAAGCTTTCTTT.

The CDR3 region has the DNA TGTGCCAGCAGTAGGGGCTCAGGTGGGGGCATCTCTGGGGCCAACGTCCTGACTTTC. Translating it yields CASSRGSGGGISGANVLTF. This chain uses TRBV2 with TRBJ2-6; D is possibly TRBD1 (6 bases). The CDR3 extends over 19 amino acids. Germline assignment: CDR1 SNHLY and CDR2 FYNNEI. V was shortened by 5 bases and J by 0 bases, with 20 bases between the two germline ends.